The clone carrying this T cell receptor beta chain showed up just a few times. The CDR3 length is 16 residues. J was trimmed by 9 bases and V by 3 bases; bases with no gene match: 11. The V gene's germline CDR1 is DFQATT and CDR2 SNEGSKA (reference sequence). The data originate from a study of tumor-infiltrating lymphocytes in glioblastoma multiforme. Multiple V-beta primers and a C-beta primer amplified TCRB from RNA. TCRB cDNA was made from 0.4 to 0.6 ug total RNA. TCRdb redid the calling of the multiplex PCR reads with MiXCR, one entry per CDR3 protein. This table has about 15,000 distinct CDR3 sequences, 60% to 75% appearing once.

The rearrangement joins TRBV20-1 to TRBJ2-1; 13 bases match TRBD2. Sequencing input: brain tumor tissue. The sequence came from a male donor with glioblastoma. CDR3 sequence (DNA): TGCAGTGCTAGCCGTCCGGGACTAGCGGGAATGATTGAGCAGTTCTTC. As protein: CSASRPGLAGMIEQFF.